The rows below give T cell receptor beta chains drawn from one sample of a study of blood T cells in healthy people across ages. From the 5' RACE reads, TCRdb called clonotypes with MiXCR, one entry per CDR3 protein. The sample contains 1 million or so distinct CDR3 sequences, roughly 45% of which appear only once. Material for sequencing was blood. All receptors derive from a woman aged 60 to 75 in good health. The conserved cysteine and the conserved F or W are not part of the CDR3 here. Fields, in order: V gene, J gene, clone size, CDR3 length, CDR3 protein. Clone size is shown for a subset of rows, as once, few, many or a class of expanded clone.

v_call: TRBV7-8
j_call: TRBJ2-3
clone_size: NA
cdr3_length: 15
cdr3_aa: ASSLERLAPSTDTQY

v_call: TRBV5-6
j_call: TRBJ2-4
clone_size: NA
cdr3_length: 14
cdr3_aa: ASSDPGDLAKNIQY

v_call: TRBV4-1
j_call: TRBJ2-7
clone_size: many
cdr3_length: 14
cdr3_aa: ASSQPSGTGMYEQY

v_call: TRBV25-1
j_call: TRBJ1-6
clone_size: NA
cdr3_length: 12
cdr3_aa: ASSRETPNSPLH

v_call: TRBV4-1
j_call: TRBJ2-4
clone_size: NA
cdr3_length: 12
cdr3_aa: ASNPGRGKNIQY

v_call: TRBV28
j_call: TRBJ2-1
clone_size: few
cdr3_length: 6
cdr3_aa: AWGEQF

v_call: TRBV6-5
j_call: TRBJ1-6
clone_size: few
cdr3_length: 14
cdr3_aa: ASSYWGGRINSPLH

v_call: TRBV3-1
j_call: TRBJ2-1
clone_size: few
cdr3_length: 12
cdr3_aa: ASSRRNSYNEQF

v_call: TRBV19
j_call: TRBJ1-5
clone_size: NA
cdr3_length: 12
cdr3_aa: ASKLSGSNQPQH

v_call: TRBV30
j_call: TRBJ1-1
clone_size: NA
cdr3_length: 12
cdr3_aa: AWSGGGGYTEAF

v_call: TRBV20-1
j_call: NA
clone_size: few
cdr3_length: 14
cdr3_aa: SAKGLAEKLIYEQY

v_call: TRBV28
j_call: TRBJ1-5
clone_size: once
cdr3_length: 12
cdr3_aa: ASSLARGIQPQH

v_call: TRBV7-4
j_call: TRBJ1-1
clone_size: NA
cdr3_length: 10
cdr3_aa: ASSLDHTEAF

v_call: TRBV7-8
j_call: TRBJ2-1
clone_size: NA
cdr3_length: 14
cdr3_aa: ASSETRNREANEQF

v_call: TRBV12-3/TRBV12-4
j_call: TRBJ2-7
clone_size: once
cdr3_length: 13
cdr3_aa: ASSTRSAGSDEQY